Presented here are 30 T cell receptor beta chains from one specimen sequenced in a study of cytomegalovirus exposure and HLA in healthy donors. The PCR contained 60 Vbeta and 13 Jbeta primers. Assay used: immunoSEQ multiplex PCR; TCRdb lists only in-frame clones, some missing. The sample shows roughly 160,000 clones, roughly 83% of them seen only once. Input material: PBMCs. These receptors were collected from a boy aged 2 to 10 in good health and CMV-seronegative.

The CDR3 DNA follows: TGTGCCAGCAGAAATCTAGCGGGGGGCTCCTACAATGAGCAGTTCTTC. Its translation is CASRNLAGGSYNEQFF. The J gene is TRBJ2-1, the V gene TRBV27, with 11 positions matching TRBD2. Germline values: CDR1 MNHEY, CDR2 SMNVEV (reference sequence). With 6 bases clipped from V and 0 bases from J, the junction kept 4 bases outside the gene matches. The CDR3 covers 16 residues.

This chain connects TRBV5-4 to TRBJ1-1; D is perhaps TRBD1 (6 bases). The germline CDR1 and CDR2 sequences are SGHNT and YYREEE (reference sequence). Trimming left V 1 base short and J 1 base short, with 14 bases between. There are 16 residues in the CDR3. The CDR3 loop reads CASSLIQGTWNTEAFF. CDR3 DNA sequence: TGTGCCAGCAGCTTGATACAGGGCACCTGGAACACTGAAGCTTTCTTT. Using reference TRBV5-4 and TRBJ1-1 for the parts outside the CDR3, the full variable domain is ETGVTQSPTHLIKTRGQQVTLRCSSQSGHNTVSWYQQALGQGPQFIFQYYREEENGRGNFPPRFSGLQFPNYSSELNVNALELDDSALYLCASSLIQGTWNTEAFFGQGTRLTVV.

The J gene is TRBJ1-1, the V gene TRBV19; TRBD1 agrees at 8 bases. The germline V gene has CDR1 LNHDA and CDR2 SQIVND (reference sequence). Unmatched junction bases numbered 5, after V lost 3 bases and J lost 5 bases. This CDR3 is built from 14 residues. The CDR3 nucleotides are TGTGCCAGTAGTATGGGGCAGGGGGCGACTGAAGCTTTCTTT. It specifies CASSMGQGATEAFF.

There are a few counts of this clone. The CDR3 region is CASRQQGAGTDTQYF. In nucleotides, the CDR3 is TGTGCCAGCAGGCAACAGGGGGCGGGAACAGATACGCAGTATTTT. This chain connects TRBV6-5 to TRBJ2-3; TRBD1 matches at 9 bases. This CDR3 region has 15 residues. CDR1 and CDR2 (germline): MNHEY, SVGAGI. Trimming at V came to 6 bases and at J to 3 bases, leaving 7 bases not matched to a gene.

V is TRBV27 and J is TRBJ1-1; D perhaps matches TRBD1 (6 bases). Germline V lookup: CDR1 MNHEY, CDR2 SMNVEV (reference sequence). The length of the CDR3 is 14 residues. V lost 6 bases and J 6 bases, leaving 17 bases between the germline ends. The DNA for the CDR3 is TGTGCCAGCAGACCCGGTGCAGGGGTTGCTGAAGCTTTCTTT. It translates to CASRPGAGVAEAFF.

The chain has TRBV9 and TRBJ2-5; D uncertain. V lost 1 base, J lost 1 base, and 5 bases lay in between. Germline CDR1 SGDLS, CDR2 YYNGEE. CDR3 length: 13 residues. CDR3 sequence (DNA): TGTGCCAGCAGCGTATACAGCCAAGAGACCCAGTACTTC. Translated: CASSVYSQETQYF.

This chain uses TRBV5-6 with TRBJ1-4; 12 nucleotides line up with TRBD1. From germline, CDR1 is SGHDT and CDR2 YYEEEE. CDR3 length: 17 amino acids. V trimming: 4 bases; J trimming: 8 bases; junction bases outside the gene matches: 12. CDR3 nucleotides: TGTGCCAGCAGCGAAACCGGGACAGGGGGCGCAGAGGAAAAACTGTTTTTT. It codes for CASSETGTGGAEEKLFF.

The chain is built from TRBV19 and TRBJ1-6; the D is unclear. Deletions cut 10 bases from V and 7 bases from J, with 14 bases between. This CDR3 has 13 residues. CDR1 LNHDA and CDR2 SQIVND come from the germline V gene (reference sequence). The CDR3 is CATAPGWNSPLHF. The CDR3 coding sequence is TGTGCCACCGCCCCAGGCTGGAATTCACCCCTCCACTTT.

The V and J genes are TRBV6-5 and TRBJ2-7; possibly TRBD2 for D (6 bases). This CDR3 region has 15 residues. Germline V gives CDR1 MNHEY, CDR2 SVGAGI. Trimming left V 5 bases short and J 2 bases short, with 16 bases between. This chain's CDR3 is CASSPSGGNPYEQYF. DNA for the CDR3: TGTGCCAGCAGTCCCAGTGGGGGGAACCCCTACGAGCAGTACTTC.

V gene TRBV5-6 combines with J gene TRBJ1-5, with D perhaps TRBD1 (5 bases). V lost 0 bases and J 1 base, leaving 8 bases between the germline ends. Germline V gene data show CDR1 as SGHDT and CDR2 as YYEEEE. CDR3 length: 15 amino acids. The DNA of the CDR3 is TGTGCCAGCAGCTTGGGGGGCGCGAGCAATCAGCCCCAGCATTTT. Its translation is CASSLGGASNQPQHF.

The chain employs TRBV9 and TRBJ1-1; the D is unclear. This CDR3 is 15 amino acids long. CDR1 and CDR2 (germline): SGDLS, YYNGEE. V gave up 2 bases and J gave up 6 bases, with 17 bases separating them. CDR3 loop: CASSVIPGGRAEAFF. The CDR3 nucleotides read TGTGCCAGCAGCGTTATCCCCGGCGGGAGGGCTGAAGCTTTCTTT.

This clone was picked up one time. The V gene is TRBV11-2, the J gene TRBJ1-1; D is unresolved. V lost 5 bases, J lost 4 bases, and 14 bases lay in between. The CDR3 is 14 residues long. The germline gives CDR1 SGHAT, CDR2 FQNNGV. The CDR3 spells CASSTIGGPTEAFF. The DNA of the CDR3 is TGTGCCAGCAGCACGATCGGAGGGCCCACTGAAGCTTTCTTT.

The chain joins TRBV19 to TRBJ2-7; 12 bases fit TRBD1. Germline loops: CDR1 LNHDA, CDR2 SQIVND (reference sequence). The J segment lost 5 bases and the V segment lost 5 bases, leaving 4 bases of the junction unmatched. The CDR3 loop spans 14 amino acids. Here the CDR3 reads CASSPGQGAHEQYF. The CDR3 coding sequence is TGTGCCAGTAGTCCGGGACAGGGGGCCCACGAGCAGTACTTC.

V and J are TRBV5-6 and TRBJ2-1; 9 bases align to TRBD2. The CDR3 is 15 residues long. V lost 1 base to trimming and J lost 4 bases; unmatched junction nucleotides: 3. Germline V gene lookup returns CDR1 SGHDT and CDR2 YYEEEE. For the CDR3, the DNA is TGTGCCAGCAGCTTGCTGCTAGCGGGGTACAATGAGCAGTTCTTC. Residues: CASSLLLAGYNEQFF. The full variable domain, rest sourced from reference TRBV5-6 and TRBJ2-1, is DAGVTQSPTHLIKTRGQQVTLRCSPKSGHDTVSWYQQALGQGPQFIFQYYEEEERQRGNFPDRFSGHQFPNYSSELNVNALLLGDSALYLCASSLLLAGYNEQFFGPGTRLTVL.

This rearrangement joins TRBV23-1 to TRBJ2-7, with 8 bases lining up with TRBD1. TRBV23-1 is designated an ORF whose function remains uncertain. The CDR3 runs 16 residues. V lost 1 base and J lost 4; bases outside the gene matches: 9. CDR3 residues: CASSQLHRGKVYEQYV. CDR3 DNA sequence: TGCGCCAGCAGTCAATTACACAGGGGGAAGGTTTACGAGCAGTACGTC.

This clone came up a few times. V and J are TRBV19 and TRBJ2-5, with 10 nucleotides matching TRBD2. CDR1 is LNHDA, CDR2 SQIVND, per germline (reference sequence). J was trimmed by 2 bases and V by 9 bases; bases with no gene match: 9. This CDR3 region has 15 residues. CDR3 residues: CASLRTSGSQETQYF. The CDR3 DNA sequence: TGTGCCAGCCTCCGGACTAGCGGATCTCAAGAGACCCAGTACTTC.

The chain is built from TRBV4-1 and TRBJ1-3, with a tentative D call TRBD1 (6 bases). Trimming cost V 1 base and J 1 base, with 14 bases left between them. CDR3 size: 17 residues. Germline V lookup: CDR1 MGHRA, CDR2 YSYEKL. CDR3: CASSQVATGVSGNTIYF. The CDR3 DNA sequence: TGCGCCAGCAGCCAAGTCGCGACAGGCGTTTCTGGAAACACCATATATTTT.

The rearrangement uses TRBV9 and TRBJ2-3; TRBD2 matches 9 bases. V trimming: 4 bases; J trimming: 3 bases; junction bases outside the gene matches: 6. Per germline, CDR1 SGDLS and CDR2 YYNGEE. CDR3 length: 15 residues. The CDR3, as DNA: TGTGCCAGCAGCCAGCGGGGGGTGGAAACAGATACGCAGTATTTT. Encoded protein: CASSQRGVETDTQYF.

The chain is built from TRBV10-2 and TRBJ1-2; D may be TRBD1 (5 bases). The V end was cut by 7 bases, the J end by 2 bases, with 14 bases between. The CDR3 length is 14 residues. Germline CDR1 is WSHSY and CDR2 is SAAADI. The DNA for the CDR3 is TGCGCCAGCAACCCCACCAGGGCCAACTATGGCTACACCTTC. It specifies CASNPTRANYGYTF.

The gene calls are TRBV4-2 and TRBJ1-3; D is undetermined. The germline V gene has CDR1 LGHNA and CDR2 YNFKEQ. The CDR3 is 16 amino acids. Trimming removed 0 bases at V and 0 bases at J, with 9 bases between. CDR3 amino acids: CASSQDLAVSGNTIYF. The CDR3 nucleotides are TGTGCCAGCAGCCAAGATTTGGCAGTCTCTGGAAACACCATATATTTT.

The chain recombines TRBV5-1 with TRBJ1-5; D uncertain. The germline V and J ends were trimmed by 4 bases and 3 bases, with 14 bases remaining between them. Germline CDR1 reads SGHRS; CDR2 reads YFSETQ. This CDR3 is built from 15 residues. CDR3 in amino acids: CASSESGIHNQPQHF. In DNA, the CDR3 is TGCGCCAGCAGCGAATCCGGGATTCACAATCAGCCCCAGCATTTT.

The gene calls are TRBV9 and TRBJ2-7; D unresolved. In germline, CDR1 is SGDLS, CDR2 YYNGEE. This CDR3 region has 15 residues. Between the trimmed V and J ends, which lost 0 bases and 4 bases, there was a span of 14 bases. The CDR3 protein is CASSVDVSEEYEQYF. The DNA for the CDR3 is TGTGCCAGCAGCGTAGATGTTAGTGAGGAGTACGAGCAGTACTTC.

The chain carries TRBV7-9 and TRBJ2-3; perhaps TRBD1 as D (6 bases). CDR1 and CDR2 (germline): SEHNR, FQNEAQ (reference sequence). This CDR3 is 12 amino acids long. The germline V and J ends were trimmed by 3 bases and 11 bases, with 12 bases remaining between them. The CDR3 sequence: CASSFPTGLQYF. CDR3 sequence (DNA): TGTGCCAGCAGCTTTCCGACAGGCCTGCAGTATTTT.

The chain carries TRBV4-3 and TRBJ1-5; 8 nucleotides align to TRBD1. CDR1 LGHNA and CDR2 YSLEER come from the germline V gene. The length of the CDR3 is 15 residues. Losses at the gene ends were 0 bases for V and 9 bases for J; bases not matched to a gene: 7. This CDR3 is CASSQDDRGLRPQHF. Here the CDR3 DNA reads TGCGCCAGCAGCCAAGACGACAGGGGCTTGCGGCCCCAGCATTTT.

The gene calls are TRBV7-2 and TRBJ2-3, with D tentatively TRBD2 (6 bases). Trimming shortened V by 7 bases and J by 2 bases, and 16 bases separated the two germline ends. Germline-derived CDR1 and CDR2 are SGHTA and FQGNSA. The CDR3 extends over 15 amino acids. In DNA form, the CDR3 reads TGTGCCAGCAACAACTGGGGACTCCCCACAGATACGCAGTATTTT. This codes for CASNNWGLPTDTQYF.

This chain joins TRBV19 and TRBJ2-7; perhaps TRBD1 as D (6 bases). The CDR3 loop spans 15 amino acids. Between the trimmed V and J ends, which lost 8 bases and 2 bases, there was a span of 19 bases. Germline values: CDR1 LNHDA, CDR2 SQIVND (reference sequence). CDR3 loop: CASSSSAGDAYEQYF. CDR3 bases: TGTGCCAGTTCCTCCTCTGCAGGGGATGCCTACGAGCAGTACTTC.

The chain has TRBV30 and TRBJ2-5; unclear D gene. The V end lost 0 bases, the J end lost 1 base, and 12 bases lay between the germline ends. The CDR3 is 15 residues long. The germline CDR1 and CDR2 sequences are GTSNPN and SVGIG (reference sequence). The CDR3 sequence is CAWSVRRLVQETQYF. Here the CDR3 DNA reads TGTGCCTGGAGTGTTCGGCGGCTAGTCCAAGAGACCCAGTACTTC.

V is TRBV2 and J is TRBJ2-7; D is perhaps TRBD2 (6 bases). This CDR3 comprises 13 residues. Germline CDR1 and CDR2: SNHLY and FYNNEI. Trimming stripped 6 bases from V and 4 bases from J, with 13 bases between. CDR3 region: CASSREPSYEQYF. CDR3 bases: TGTGCCAGCAGCCGGGAGCCCTCTTACGAGCAGTACTTC.

The gene calls are TRBV2 and TRBJ2-1; D uncertain. Trimming stripped 8 bases from V and 5 bases from J, with 10 bases between. This CDR3 has 12 amino acids. The germline CDR1 and CDR2 sequences are SNHLY and FYNNEI. CDR3 protein: CASSQTNNEQFF. CDR3 in DNA: TGTGCCAGCTCTCAGACAAACAATGAGCAGTTCTTC.

CDR3 sequence reads: CAWETGQWSSPLHF. As DNA, the CDR3 is TGTGCCTGGGAAACGGGACAGTGGAGTTCACCCCTCCACTTT. The rearrangement links TRBV30 to TRBJ1-6; 7 bases line up with TRBD1. From germline, CDR1 is GTSNPN and CDR2 SVGIG (reference sequence). CDR3 length equals 14 residues. V shed 5 bases, J shed 9 bases, and the junction held 10 bases outside the gene matches.